The T cell receptor beta chain described here comes from a study of radiotherapy plus CTLA-4 blockade in lung cancer. About the study: Disease control was present in 31% of patients, and objective responses in approximately 18%.

Concerning this clone itself: Its antigen is not identified.

Study observations and caveats: In blood, tumor-derived TCR clones expanded after radiotherapy plus ipilimumab. Best predicting response, reportedly, were early blood T cell clone dynamics, with interferon-beta.

The study gave focal radiation plus ipilimumab CTLA-4 blockade to patients with chemo-refractory metastatic non-small-cell lung cancer. Profiling relied on immunoSEQ multiplex PCR, and the TCRdb table lists in-frame clones only, not all of them. The sample shows about 87,000 clones, around 87% of them seen only once. This TCR derives from a human donor with non-small cell lung cancer that progressed on radiotherapy plus ipilimumab. The specimen was peripheral blood, collected from a patient treated with radiotherapy plus ipilimumab.

The CDR3 loop is CAISEGSPTYEQYF. The CDR3 DNA sequence: TGTGCCATCAGTGAGGGTTCTCCCACCTACGAGCAGTACTTC. This sequence joins TRBV10-3 and TRBJ2-7; D gene unclear. Germline loops: CDR1 ENHRY, CDR2 SYGVKD. The CDR3 has 14 residues. V was pared by 2 bases and J by 2 bases, with 10 bases between.